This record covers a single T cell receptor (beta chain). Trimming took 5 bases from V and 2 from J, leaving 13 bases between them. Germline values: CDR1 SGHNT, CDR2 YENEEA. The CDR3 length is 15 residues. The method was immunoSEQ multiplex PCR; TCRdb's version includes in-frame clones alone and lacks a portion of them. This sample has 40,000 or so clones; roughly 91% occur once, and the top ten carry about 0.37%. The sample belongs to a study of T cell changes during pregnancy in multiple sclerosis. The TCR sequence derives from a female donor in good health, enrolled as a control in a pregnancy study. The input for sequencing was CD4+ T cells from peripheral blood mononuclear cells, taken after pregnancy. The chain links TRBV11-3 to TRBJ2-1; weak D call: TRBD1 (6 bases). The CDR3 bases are TGTGCCAGCAGCCAGAGACAGGCGGCCTACAATGAGCAGTTCTTC. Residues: CASSQRQAAYNEQFF.